A single sample gave rise to the 23 T cell receptor beta chains below, sequenced in a study of blood T cell repertoires in COVID-19. Data came from immunoSEQ multiplex PCR; TCRdb stores just in-frame clones and leaves some out. The data contain about 170,000 clones, approximately 79% of them singletons. Input material: peripheral blood. The source is a woman in her thirties or forties with COVID-19, enrolled during active disease.

V usage is TRBV5-1 and J usage is TRBJ1-4; possibly TRBD1 for D (5 bases). Germline V CDR1 and CDR2: SGHRS, YFSETQ. The V and J ends lost 4 bases and 3 bases respectively, with 13 bases between them. This CDR3 spans 15 amino acids. CDR3 DNA sequence: TGCGCCAGCAGCCCGACGGGGGGTTCTAATGAAAAACTGTTTTTT. This sequence encodes CASSPTGGSNEKLFF.

The chain uses TRBV21-1 and TRBJ1-5; the table calls TRBD1, which could not be checked here. TRBV21-1 is deemed a pseudogene. The CDR3 runs 15 residues. The CDR3 DNA is TGTGCCAGCAGCAAAGAACTGGGGCCGCATCAGCCCCAGCATTTT. Amino acids: CASSKELGPHQPQHF.

This clone is a singleton in its sample. The chain uses TRBV5-4 and TRBJ2-7; TRBD1 matches 10 bases. J lost 4 bases, V lost 5 bases, and 3 bases had no gene match. The CDR3 runs 13 residues. Germline CDR1 reads SGHNT; CDR2 reads YYREEE (reference sequence). CDR3 nucleotides: TGTGCCAGCAGTGGACAGGGGGTATACGAGCAGTACTTC. This codes for CASSGQGVYEQYF. The full variable domain, its missing parts supplied by reference TRBV5-4 and TRBJ2-7, is ETGVTQSPTHLIKTRGQQVTLRCSSQSGHNTVSWYQQALGQGPQFIFQYYREEENGRGNFPPRFSGLQFPNYSSELNVNALELDDSALYLCASSGQGVYEQYFGPGTRLTVT.

This clone occurred a few times. The chain joins TRBV7-8 to TRBJ2-2, with D possibly being TRBD2 (5 bases). Germline CDR1 reads SGHVS; CDR2 reads FQNEAQ. V was shortened by 5 bases and J by 0 bases, with 16 bases between the two germline ends. This CDR3 is built from 17 residues. The CDR3 nucleotides are TGTGCCAGCAGCCTGATTCGTCGGACTGCGAACACCGGGGAGCTGTTTTTT. This sequence encodes CASSLIRRTANTGELFF.

The chain has TRBV6-5 and TRBJ1-1; possible D gene TRBD1, 6 bases. The CDR3 has 13 residues. The V and J ends lost 7 bases and 8 bases respectively, with 17 bases between them. Germline assignment: CDR1 MNHEY and CDR2 SVGAGI. CDR3 in DNA: TGTGCCAGCATCAAAAAATTAACAGGGGAAGCTTTCTTT. Its translation is CASIKKLTGEAFF.

About this clone itself: The identical CDR3 is also encoded by other nucleotide sequences in the sample. V usage is TRBV3-1 (or the pseudogene TRBV3-2) and J usage is TRBJ2-5; 8 bases fit TRBD1. The CDR3 totals 13 residues. V was clipped by 4 bases and J by 5 bases; unmatched bases: 3. Germline V gene sequence: CDR1 LGHDT, CDR2 YNNKEL (reference sequence). For the CDR3, the DNA is TGTGCCAGCAGCCGACAGGGGTGGGAGACCCAGTACTTC. Translation gives CASSRQGWETQYF.

V usage is TRBV6-6 and J usage is TRBJ1-5, with D tentatively TRBD1 (6 bases). The CDR3 is 13 amino acids. In germline, CDR1 is MNHNY, CDR2 SVGAGI (reference sequence). The ends were cut back, 5 bases at V and 4 bases at J, with 9 bases in the middle. The CDR3 protein is CASSNRENQPQHF. CDR3 nucleotide sequence: TGTGCCAGCAGTAACAGGGAGAATCAGCCCCAGCATTTT.

The DNA of the CDR3 is TGTGCCAGGGGGGACAGGGGGAACGCAGATACGCAGTATTTT. It yields the protein CARGDRGNADTQYF. V and J are TRBV11-3 and TRBJ2-3; the match to TRBD1 covers 11 bases. CDR1 is SGHNT, CDR2 YENEEA, per germline. The V gene end was trimmed by 9 bases and the J gene end by 4 bases; junction bases not matched to a gene: 6. The length of the CDR3 is 14 residues.

The J gene is TRBJ2-3, the V gene TRBV18, with a weak D call TRBD2 (5 bases). This CDR3 contains 12 residues. Germline loops: CDR1 KGHSH, CDR2 LQKENI. The V end was cut by 3 bases, the J end by 11 bases, with 12 bases between. CDR3: CASSPTDFMQYF. The CDR3 region has the DNA TGTGCCAGCTCACCGACGGACTTTATGCAGTATTTT. Supplemented by reference TRBV18 and TRBJ2-3, the full variable domain reads NAGVMQNPRHLVRRRGQEARLRCSPMKGHSHVYWYRQLPEEGLKFMVYLQKENIIDESGMPKERFSAEFPKEGPSILRIQQVVRGDSAAYFCASSPTDFMQYFGPGTRLTVL.

The rearrangement joins TRBV29-1 to TRBJ1-1; no firm D call. Deletions cut 0 bases from V and 13 bases from J, with 15 bases between. In germline, CDR1 is SQVTM, CDR2 ANQGSEA. The CDR3 has 12 residues. For the CDR3, the DNA is TGCAGCGTTGAAGATCGCGAGGCTGAGAGTTTCTTT. Translated: CSVEDREAESFF. The full variable domain, rest sourced from reference TRBV29-1 and TRBJ1-1, is SAVISQKPSRDICQRGTSLTIQCQVDSQVTMMFWYRQQPGQSLTLIATANQGSEATYESGFVIDKFPISRPNLTFSTLTVSNMSPEDSSIYLCSVEDREAESFFGQGTRLTVV.

The chain employs TRBV7-8 and TRBJ2-5; the match to TRBD2 covers 8 bases. Germline CDR1 is SGHVS and CDR2 is FQNEAQ. The CDR3 is made up of 15 amino acids. The J segment lost 5 bases and the V segment lost 1 base, leaving 6 bases of the junction unmatched. Here the CDR3 DNA reads TGTGCCAGCAGCTTAGGGACTAGCTATGAGGAGACCCAGTACTTC. This gives the protein CASSLGTSYEETQYF. The variable domain in full, completed from reference TRBV7-8 and TRBJ2-5, reads GAGVSQSPRYKVAKRGQDVALRCDPISGHVSLFWYQQALGQGPEFLTYFQNEAQLDKSGLPSDRFFAERPEGSVSTLKIQRTQQEDSAVYLCASSLGTSYEETQYFGPGTRLLVL.

This clone was picked up a small number of times. This chain links TRBV30 with TRBJ2-7; D remains ambiguous. Germline V gives CDR1 GTSNPN, CDR2 SVGIG (reference sequence). The CDR3 consists of 13 residues. V lost 2 bases to trimming and J lost 0 bases, with 8 bases between them. CDR3 sequence reads: CAWSFGLSYEQYV. For the CDR3, the DNA is TGTGCCTGGAGTTTCGGTCTCTCCTACGAGCAGTACGTC.

This rearrangement joins TRBV28 to TRBJ2-3; TRBD1 agrees at 9 bases. Germline-derived CDR1 and CDR2 are MDHEN and SYDVKM. This CDR3 contains 17 residues. Trimming at V came to 5 bases and at J to 0 bases, leaving 9 bases not matched to a gene. As DNA, the CDR3 is TGTGCCAGCAGTAGCGGGGACAGGGCCTATAGCACAGATACGCAGTATTTT. Translated: CASSSGDRAYSTDTQYF.

The rearrangement uses TRBV14 and TRBJ1-5; no firm D call. The CDR3 extends over 13 amino acids. Per the germline V gene, CDR1 is SGHDN and CDR2 is FVKESK. V was shortened by 1 base and J by 4 bases, with 5 bases between the two germline ends. Written as DNA, the CDR3 is TGTGCCAGCAGCCAAGGACTGAATCAGCCCCAGCATTTT. Protein product: CASSQGLNQPQHF.

This clone was seen just once. This chain links TRBV21-1 with TRBJ2-7; the DNA was not compared with TRBD2, the D call given in the table. TRBV21-1 is a recognized pseudogene. CDR3 length: 21 residues. CDR3 nucleotide sequence: TGTGCCAGCAGCAAAATGGCTCCGGGACTAGCGGGAGCACTCTGTCCCTACGAGCAGTACTTC. Its translation: CASSKMAPGLAGALCPYEQYF.

This chain uses TRBV5-1 with TRBJ2-3; 10 nucleotides match TRBD1. Trimming cost V 6 bases and J 7 bases; bases outside gene matches: 8. CDR3 length equals 14 residues. Germline V lookup: CDR1 SGHRS, CDR2 YFSETQ. DNA of the CDR3: TGCGCCAGCAAGGGGGGGACAGGGGATCATACGCAGTATTTT. Protein sequence: CASKGGTGDHTQYF. The full variable domain, with the rest looked up from reference TRBV5-1 and TRBJ2-3, is KAGVTQTPRYLIKTRGQQVTLSCSPISGHRSVSWYQQTPGQGLQFLFEYFSETQRNKGNFPGRFSGRQFSNSRSEMNVSTLELGDSALYLCASKGGTGDHTQYFGPGTRLTVL.

A few counts support this clone. The rearrangement joins TRBV7-8 to TRBJ2-3, with TRBD2 matching over 11 bases. The CDR3 totals 15 residues. With 7 bases clipped from V and 2 bases from J, the junction kept 5 bases outside the gene matches. Germline CDR1 is SGHVS and CDR2 is FQNEAQ. The CDR3, as DNA: TGTGCCAGCATCCGACTAGCGGGGATCACAGATACGCAGTATTTT. As protein: CASIRLAGITDTQYF.

V gene TRBV7-9 combines with J gene TRBJ2-2; TRBD2 matches at 9 bases. The CDR3 length is 18 residues. The V and J ends lost 0 bases and 1 base, in that order; junction bases with no gene match: 6. Germline assignment: CDR1 SEHNR and CDR2 FQNEAQ (reference sequence). The CDR3 here is CASSLAASGDLNTGELFF. The CDR3 DNA reads as TGTGCCAGCAGCTTAGCGGCTAGCGGGGATCTGAACACCGGGGAGCTGTTTTTT.

This clone was recorded at least ten times. The V gene is TRBV19, the J gene TRBJ2-1; 7 positions match TRBD2. The V gene end was trimmed by 5 bases and the J gene end by 7 bases; junction bases not matched to a gene: 5. The CDR3 consists of 13 residues. In germline, CDR1 is LNHDA, CDR2 SQIVND (reference sequence). This chain's CDR3 is CASSELATNEQFF. In DNA form, the CDR3 reads TGTGCCAGTAGTGAACTAGCGACAAATGAGCAGTTCTTC. The full variable domain, with the rest looked up from reference TRBV19 and TRBJ2-1, is DGGITQSPKYLFRKEGQNVTLSCEQNLNHDAMYWYRQDPGQGLRLIYYSQIVNDFQKGDIAEGYSVSREKKESFPLTVTSAQKNPTAFYLCASSELATNEQFFGPGTRLTVL.

This clone came up a few times. V gene TRBV20-1 combines with J gene TRBJ2-5, with D possibly matching TRBD2 (5 bases). Germline CDR1 is DFQATT and CDR2 is SNEGSKA (reference sequence). Trimming shortened V by 6 bases and J by 5 bases, and 13 bases separated the two germline ends. The CDR3 covers 12 residues. CDR3 residues: CSASLALETQYF. The CDR3 nucleotides are TGCAGTGCAAGTCTAGCATTGGAGACCCAGTACTTC.

The chain couples TRBV6-5 to TRBJ2-5; perhaps TRBD2 as D (5 bases). This CDR3 region has 12 residues. Germline assignment: CDR1 MNHEY and CDR2 SVGAGI. Trimming pared 4 bases from V and 7 bases from J, leaving 10 bases between. The CDR3 protein is CASSWTGGTQYF. The CDR3 nucleotides are TGTGCCAGCAGTTGGACTGGCGGGACCCAGTACTTC.

The chain couples TRBV6-5 to TRBJ1-2; TRBD1 agrees at 10 bases. CDR1 and CDR2 from the germline V gene are MNHEY and SVGAGI. J was trimmed by 3 bases and V by 10 bases; bases with no gene match: 5. This CDR3 has 13 amino acids. The CDR3 reads CATRDRGHYGYTF. DNA of the CDR3: TGTGCCACCCGGGACAGGGGACACTATGGCTACACCTTC.

This rearrangement joins TRBV18 to TRBJ1-1; 8 bases map to TRBD1. The junction had 4 bases not matched to a gene; V was cut back by 3 bases and J by 1 base. This CDR3 is 15 amino acids long. The germline gives CDR1 KGHSH, CDR2 LQKENI. The CDR3 region is CASSPPTGANTEAFF. DNA of the CDR3: TGTGCCAGCTCACCCCCGACAGGGGCGAACACTGAAGCTTTCTTT. The whole variable domain, filled in from reference TRBV18 and TRBJ1-1, reads NAGVMQNPRHLVRRRGQEARLRCSPMKGHSHVYWYRQLPEEGLKFMVYLQKENIIDESGMPKERFSAEFPKEGPSILRIQQVVRGDSAAYFCASSPPTGANTEAFFGQGTRLTVV.